Listed below are T cell receptor beta chains from one sample, sequenced in a study of cytomegalovirus exposure and HLA in healthy donors. Sequencing was performed with immunoSEQ multiplex PCR; in TCRdb, only in-frame clones are kept and a portion is missing. The profile shows 110,000 to 150,000 clones, approximately 94% of them singletons. Sequencing input: PBMCs. These receptors all stem from a man younger than 30 in good health and CMV-seropositive. Each CDR3 is given with its conserved first and last residue. Each record gives: clone size, V gene, J gene, D gene, CDR3 DNA, CDR3 protein. D genes are given only for firm matches. Size is stated for part of the rows, as once, few or many counts, or as a class when the clone is expanded.

>-|TRBV7-9|TRBJ2-5|-
TGTGCCAGCAGCTTTTGGGGGGAAGAGACCCAGTACTTC
CASSFWGEETQYF
>-|TRBV28|TRBJ2-4|-
TGTGCCAGCAGTTTATGGGGAAGGGGCGTCCGTGTAGCCAAAAACATTCAGTACTTC
CASSLWGRGVRVAKNIQYF
>-|TRBV10-1|TRBJ2-3|TRBD2
TGCGCCAGCAGTTGGGACCTAGCGGTTACGCAGTATTTT
CASSWDLAVTQYF
>-|TRBV27|TRBJ2-3|-
TGTGCCAGCAGTGATGGGGGGGGCGATACGCAGTATTTT
CASSDGGGDTQYF
>-|TRBV2|TRBJ2-5|TRBD1
TGTGCCAGCGGATTGACAGGGACCCAAGAGACCCAGTACTTC
CASGLTGTQETQYF
>-|TRBV19|TRBJ2-5|-
TGTGCCAGTAACCATGGGCAGGGCCCCTTAAATGCCGGGACCCAGTACTTC
CASNHGQGPLNAGTQYF
>once|TRBV19|TRBJ2-7|TRBD2
TGTGCCAGTAGTTTGAGCGGGAGGATCGAGCAGTACTTC
CASSLSGRIEQYF
>once|TRBV7-9|TRBJ2-3|-
TGTGCCAGCAGCTTAGTAGCGGGCACAGATACGCAGTATTTT
CASSLVAGTDTQYF
>once|TRBV11-2|TRBJ2-7|-
TGTGCCAGCAGCTCACCCGGGACAACCAGCTCCTACGAGCAGTACTTC
CASSSPGTTSSYEQYF
>-|TRBV11-1|TRBJ1-1|-
TGTGCCAGCAGCTGGGGCAGGGTGAACACTGAAGCTTTCTTT
CASSWGRVNTEAFF